These 12 T cell receptor beta chains share one sample of origin, sequenced in a study of glioma-infiltrating T cells after dendritic cell vaccination. Data came from immunoSEQ multiplex PCR; TCRdb stores just in-frame clones and leaves some out. The sample includes some 70,000 clones, 82% of them seen just once. This material consisted of blood, taken before dendritic cell vaccination. All receptors derive from a human donor with glioblastoma.

This clone was seen only a few times. V gene TRBV28 combines with J gene TRBJ2-3; 7 positions match TRBD2. V lost 1 base and J lost 7; bases outside the gene matches: 11. This CDR3 is built from 16 residues. Per the germline V gene, CDR1 is MDHEN and CDR2 is SYDVKM. The chain's CDR3 is CASSLLPSGTLNTQYF. In DNA, the CDR3 is TGTGCCAGCAGTTTATTACCTAGCGGAACTCTGAATACGCAGTATTTT. Full variable domain (remainder filled in from reference TRBV28 and TRBJ2-3): DVKVTQSSRYLVKRTGEKVFLECVQDMDHENMFWYRQDPGLGLRLIYFSYDVKMKEKGDIPEGYSVSREKKERFSLILESASTNQTSMYLCASSLLPSGTLNTQYFGPGTRLTVL.

V is TRBV7-6 and J is TRBJ2-7, with 8 bases lining up with TRBD1. J lost 6 bases, V lost 5 bases, and 6 bases had no gene match. The germline CDR1 and CDR2 sequences are SGHVS and FNYEAQ. There are 13 residues in the CDR3. The CDR3 region is CASSQGQGFEQYF. The DNA for the CDR3 is TGTGCCAGCAGCCAAGGACAGGGCTTCGAGCAGTACTTC.

Concerning this clone: An end of the junction differs from the germline gene, which may be a read error. The chain carries TRBV6-6 and TRBJ1-1; D unresolved. Germline V CDR1 and CDR2: MNHNY, SVGAGI (reference sequence). The CDR3 extends over 15 amino acids. The CDR3 loop reads CAGSSRAVRGTEAFF. The DNA for the CDR3 is TGTGCCGGCAGTTCCCGGGCCGTTCGGGGCACTGAAGCTTTCTTT.

V gene TRBV7-9 combines with J gene TRBJ2-7; D might be TRBD2 (6 bases). The CDR3 has 14 amino acids. Trimming stripped 5 bases from V and 2 bases from J, with 13 bases between. Germline values: CDR1 SEHNR, CDR2 FQNEAQ (reference sequence). The CDR3 spells CASSNRERPYEQYF. CDR3 coding DNA: TGTGCCAGCAGCAACCGGGAGCGTCCCTACGAGCAGTACTTC.

This rearrangement joins TRBV6-1 to TRBJ2-5, with D possibly matching TRBD1 (5 bases). Trimming took 2 bases from V and 4 from J, leaving 17 bases between them. The length of the CDR3 is 16 residues. In germline, CDR1 is MNHNS, CDR2 SASEGT. The CDR3 DNA sequence: TGTGCCAGCAGTGAAAACAGGCTAGGTATGGGAGAGACCCAGTACTTC. Protein: CASSENRLGMGETQYF.

The sample holds a few counts of this clone. This chain uses TRBV4-2 with TRBJ1-6; D might be TRBD1 (6 bases). CDR3 length: 16 residues. Germline V lookup: CDR1 LGHNA, CDR2 YNFKEQ. Trimming stripped 0 bases from V and 9 bases from J, with 15 bases between. The DNA of the CDR3 is TGTGCCAGCAGCCAAGATGTCGCAGGGGAGGGTTCACCCCTCCACTTT. As protein: CASSQDVAGEGSPLHF.

The chain links TRBV6-1 to TRBJ1-2; D unclear. In germline, CDR1 is MNHNS, CDR2 SASEGT. The V and J ends lost 4 bases and 8 bases respectively, with 8 bases between them. CDR3 length: 11 amino acids. The CDR3 sequence: CASSVSEGYTF. CDR3 nucleotide sequence: TGTGCCAGCAGTGTTTCGGAGGGCTACACCTTC.

The rearrangement links TRBV5-1 to TRBJ1-4; D unresolved. The V end was cut by 5 bases, the J end by 7 bases, with 18 bases between. This CDR3 region has 15 residues. Germline V gene data show CDR1 as SGHRS and CDR2 as YFSETQ. DNA of the CDR3: TGCGCCAGCAGACCGATCGGGGATTCGGGTGAAAAACTGTTTTTT. Amino acid sequence: CASRPIGDSGEKLFF.

V and J are TRBV5-4 and TRBJ2-7; 8 positions match TRBD1. The CDR3 length is 16 residues. Germline V gene sequence: CDR1 SGHNT, CDR2 YYREEE (reference sequence). Trimming took 0 bases from V and 6 from J; bases not matched to a gene: 11. Written as DNA, the CDR3 is TGTGCCAGCAGCTTGGCCATCAGGGGGCGGAGATCCGAGCAGTACTTC. Translation: CASSLAIRGRRSEQYF. The full variable domain, in which reference TRBV5-4 and TRBJ2-7 provide the parts outside the CDR3, is ETGVTQSPTHLIKTRGQQVTLRCSSQSGHNTVSWYQQALGQGPQFIFQYYREEENGRGNFPPRFSGLQFPNYSSELNVNALELDDSALYLCASSLAIRGRRSEQYFGPGTRLTVT.

J is TRBJ1-4 and V is TRBV25-1; D may be TRBD1 (6 bases). CDR1 and CDR2 from the germline V gene are MGHDK and SYGVNS. This CDR3 has 15 amino acids. With 2 bases removed from V and 8 bases from J, the gap between germline ends came to 15 bases. In DNA, the CDR3 is TGTGCCAGCAGTGAAGGGGGCAGGGCTCGGGAAAAACTGTTTTTT. Protein product: CASSEGGRAREKLFF. The full variable domain, its missing parts supplied by reference TRBV25-1 and TRBJ1-4, is EADIYQTPRYLVIGTGKKITLECSQTMGHDKMYWYQQDPGMELHLIHYSYGVNSTEKGDLSSESTVSRIRTEHFPLTLESARPSHTSQYLCASSEGGRAREKLFFGSGTQLSVL.

This clone has more than one count but fewer than ten. The chain employs TRBV19 and TRBJ2-7, with a tentative D call TRBD1 (5 bases). Trimming cost V 4 bases and J 3 bases, with 10 bases left between them. The CDR3 totals 13 residues. Looked up from germline, CDR1 is LNHDA and CDR2 is SQIVND (reference sequence). The CDR3 sequence is CASSNLQGYEQYF. The CDR3 DNA follows: TGTGCCAGTAGTAACCTCCAGGGCTACGAGCAGTACTTC.

This chain joins TRBV6-5 and TRBJ1-1; D not resolved. CDR3 length: 15 residues. CDR1 MNHEY and CDR2 SVGAGI come from the germline V gene. V was trimmed by 4 bases and J by 4 bases, leaving 16 bases between them. Here the CDR3 DNA reads TGTGCCAGCAGTTCGTCCGGTAGATCGAGCACTGAAGCTTTCTTT. Its protein product is CASSSSGRSSTEAFF.